The 19 T cell receptor beta chains presented below share a single source sample, sequenced in a study of Graves' ophthalmopathy and Graves' hyperthyroidism. Amplification of the TCR beta CDR3 regions used RNA transcripts (as template). RT-PCR was first run with HTBI primers, then multiplex PCR in a second round. TCRdb recomputed calls from the multiplex PCR reads with MiXCR, one row per CDR3 protein. The sample comprises about 640,000 distinct CDR3 sequences, over 40% of which are singletons, and roughly 3.5% rests with the top ten. Sequencing was done on a sample of peripheral blood. These receptors came from an adult man with Graves' ophthalmopathy.

There are a few counts of this clonotype. V gene TRBV11-1 combines with J gene TRBJ1-5, with D possibly TRBD1 on 5 matching bases. V shed 11 bases and J shed 4 bases, with 15 bases lying between them. The CDR3 contains 13 residues. CDR1 is SGHAT and CDR2 is FQDESV in the germline V gene (reference sequence). CDR3 nucleotides: TGTGCCTGGGGCCCGGGGCCAAATCAGCCCCAGCATTTT. This codes for CAWGPGPNQPQHF.

The V and J genes are TRBV24-1 and TRBJ2-5; possible D gene TRBD1, 6 bases. The CDR3 length is 13 residues. Germline loops: CDR1 KGHDR, CDR2 SFDVKD. Trimming removed 12 bases at V and 2 bases at J, with 15 bases between. The CDR3 region is CADSQGFQETQYF. Written as DNA, the CDR3 is TGTGCCGATTCACAGGGATTTCAAGAGACCCAGTACTTC.

The rearrangement uses TRBV10-3 and TRBJ2-5; D is unresolved. The germline CDR1 and CDR2 sequences are ENHRY and SYGVKD. The CDR3 runs to 13 residues. The V and J ends lost 10 bases and 5 bases respectively, with 17 bases between them. The CDR3 DNA reads TGTGCCAGCAGGTCAGGAGAAAAGGAGACCCAGTACTTC. Translating gives CASRSGEKETQYF.

Points on this clonotype: Mismatch with germline at one junction end may stem from a read error. The rearrangement links TRBV7-8 to TRBJ2-7; 9 nucleotides align to TRBD1. The CDR3 consists of 14 residues. Germline CDR1 and CDR2: SGHVS and FQNEAQ. The CDR3 DNA reads TGTGCCAGCAGCCCAGGGACAGGGTCCGCCCAGCAATACTTC. It translates to CASSPGTGSAQQYF.

This clonotype came up once. A read error is possible here, since a much larger clone lies one base away. The CDR3 does not end in the conserved phenylalanine or tryptophan, so this is likely a read error. The J gene is TRBJ2-7, the V gene TRBV11-2; 9 positions match TRBD2. Germline V CDR1 and CDR2: SGHAT, FQNNGV. The CDR3 is 16 residues long. The V segment lost 1 base and the J segment 2 bases; nucleotides outside the gene matches: 6. The CDR3 here is CASSLGPAGGAYEQYL. The DNA of the CDR3 is TGTGCCAGCAGCTTAGGCCCAGCGGGGGGTGCCTACGAGCAGTACCTC.

The V call is TRBV29-1, the J call TRBJ2-5; 12 bases map to TRBD1. The CDR3 is 13 amino acids. J gave up 5 bases and V 8 bases, and 6 bases lay outside the gene matches. The germline CDR1 and CDR2 sequences are SQVTM and ANQGSEA. CDR3 nucleotide sequence: TGCAGCCGGGACAGGGGGCGCAGGGAGACCCAGTACTTC. This sequence encodes CSRDRGRRETQYF. Full variable domain (outside the CDR3, taken from reference TRBV29-1 and TRBJ2-5): SAVISQKPSRDICQRGTSLTIQCQVDSQVTMMFWYRQQPGQSLTLIATANQGSEATYESGFVIDKFPISRPNLTFSTLTVSNMSPEDSSIYLCSRDRGRRETQYFGPGTRLLVL.

The chain has TRBV7-2 and TRBJ2-7; TRBD1 matches at 11 bases. With 5 bases clipped from V and 7 bases from J, the junction kept 10 bases outside the gene matches. From germline, CDR1 is SGHTA and CDR2 FQGNSA. The CDR3 covers 15 residues. The DNA for the CDR3 is TGTGCCAGCAGCCTTAGGGACAGGGGGGGCAATGAGCAGTACTTC. It yields the protein CASSLRDRGGNEQYF.

A word on this clonotype: Since a much larger clone is just one base distant, this may be a read error. The CDR3 bases are TGTGCCACCAGCGCCCCGGAGAACAGGGAGGGATACGAGCAGCACTTC. It codes for CATSAPENREGYEQHF. J is TRBJ2-7 and V is TRBV15, with D possibly TRBD2 on 7 matching bases. CDR3 length: 16 residues. CDR1 is LNHNV, CDR2 YYDKDF, per germline (reference sequence).

This chain links TRBV20-1 with TRBJ1-2; D unresolved. V was shortened by 5 bases and J by 2 bases, with 15 bases between the two germline ends. This CDR3 has 14 amino acids. Germline CDR1 reads DFQATT; CDR2 reads SNEGSKA (reference sequence). The CDR3 DNA reads as TGCAGTGCTCACCCACACCCGACCAACTATGGCTACACCTTC. Amino acids: CSAHPHPTNYGYTF.

This clonotype was seen many times. This chain joins TRBV20-1 and TRBJ1-2, with 7 bases that match TRBD1. Germline trimming cut 3 bases from V and 5 bases from J; bases unmatched to any gene: 12. The CDR3 runs to 15 residues. Germline CDR1 and CDR2: DFQATT and SNEGSKA (reference sequence). CDR3 sequence: CSASTGTGDIYGYTF. The CDR3 region has the DNA TGCAGTGCTAGTACTGGAACAGGGGACATTTATGGCTACACCTTC.

This clonotype was counted at least ten times. The rearrangement joins TRBV4-1 to TRBJ2-6, with no clear D. Trimming stripped 0 bases from V and 0 bases from J, with 12 bases between. Germline CDR1 is MGHRA and CDR2 is YSYEKL. The CDR3 consists of 18 residues. The CDR3 bases are TGCGCCAGCAGCCAAGATTGGGCACGCGGCTCTGGGGCCAACGTCCTGACTTTC. Amino acids: CASSQDWARGSGANVLTF.

The V gene is TRBV10-3, the J gene TRBJ1-2; 7 bases fit TRBD1. Losses at the gene ends were 4 bases for V and 4 bases for J; bases not matched to a gene: 6. This CDR3 comprises 14 residues. CDR1 is ENHRY and CDR2 is SYGVKD in the germline V gene. CDR3 DNA: TGTGCCATCAGTGGACAGGGATTGAGCTATGGCTACACCTTC. This gives the protein CAISGQGLSYGYTF.

This chain connects TRBV2 to TRBJ1-2; tentative D call: TRBD1 (6 bases). The CDR3 runs 11 residues. V was shortened by 8 bases and J by 7 bases, with 11 bases between the two germline ends. Per germline, CDR1 SNHLY and CDR2 FYNNEI. The DNA for the CDR3 is TGTGCCAGCCAAGAACAGGGTGGCTACACCTTC. Protein product: CASQEQGGYTF.

This chain connects TRBV9 to TRBJ1-1, with 7 bases that match TRBD1. The CDR3 is 14 amino acids. Germline V lookup: CDR1 SGDLS, CDR2 YYNGEE. Trimming removed 1 base from V and 4 bases from J; junction bases left unmatched: 4. CDR3 residues: CASSVQGGTTEAFF. CDR3 nucleotide sequence: TGTGCCAGCAGCGTACAGGGGGGTACCACTGAAGCTTTCTTT.

The J gene is TRBJ1-5, the V gene TRBV10-3; D is perhaps TRBD1 (6 bases). Germline CDR1 is ENHRY and CDR2 is SYGVKD. The CDR3 covers 14 residues. Deletions cut 7 bases from V and 11 bases from J, with 21 bases between. CDR3 DNA sequence: TGTGCCATCACGACGGGGGCAGGTGAAACGTCCCAGCATTTT. It specifies CAITTGAGETSQHF.

The V and J genes are TRBV9 and TRBJ1-2; D not certain. V lost 5 bases to trimming and J lost 5 bases, with 16 bases between them. The CDR3 contains 14 residues. Germline V lookup: CDR1 SGDLS, CDR2 YYNGEE. The CDR3 DNA sequence: TGTGCCAGCAGTTACTTGGGAAATCCTTATGGCTACACCTTC. It encodes CASSYLGNPYGYTF.

In the case of this clonotype: Its ends do not fully match the called genes, so a read error is possible. The chain carries TRBV7-2 and TRBJ1-2; D gene uncertain. This CDR3 spans 12 amino acids. Germline loops: CDR1 SGHTA, CDR2 FQGNSA. The CDR3 is CASRGGYYGHTF. The DNA for the CDR3 is TGTGCCAGCAGGGGCGGATACTATGGCCACACCTTC.

V usage is TRBV6-5 and J usage is TRBJ1-4; D ambiguous. CDR3 length equals 14 residues. The germline V gene encodes CDR1 MNHEY and CDR2 SVGAGI. Between the trimmed V and J ends, which lost 10 bases and 3 bases, there was a span of 15 bases. The CDR3 DNA reads as TGTGCCACCGGAGAAGACATATCTAATGAAAAACTGTTTTTT. It translates to CATGEDISNEKLFF.

The chain combines TRBV19 with TRBJ2-5; 16 positions agree with TRBD2. The V gene end was trimmed by 5 bases and the J gene end by 5 bases; junction bases not matched to a gene: 8. The CDR3 runs to 17 residues. CDR1 is LNHDA and CDR2 is SQIVND in the germline V gene (reference sequence). The CDR3 coding sequence is TGTGCCAGTAGTCCACTGGGACTAGCGGGGGGGCTGGAGACCCAGTACTTC. It translates to CASSPLGLAGGLETQYF.